Presented here are 30 T cell receptor beta chains from one specimen sequenced in a study of chemoradiotherapy in HPV16-positive cancers. Using immunoSEQ multiplex PCR, the repertoire was profiled, and TCRdb retains in-frame clones only, with some absent. This sample yields approximately 8,200 clones, of which about 67% are seen a single time; around a third belongs to the top ten. This material was collected from a patient who underwent chemoradiotherapy. The receptors originated from a human donor with HPV-associated anogenital cancer.

CDR3: CASSIGLAPTSAKNIQYF. The CDR3, as DNA: TGTGCCAGTAGTATCGGACTAGCGCCGACCTCGGCCAAAAACATTCAGTACTTC. The rearrangement uses TRBV19 and TRBJ2-4, with 9 bases identical to TRBD2. CDR3 length equals 18 residues. J lost 1 base, V lost 3 bases, and 10 bases had no gene match. Germline V gives CDR1 LNHDA, CDR2 SQIVND (reference sequence).

J is TRBJ2-7 and V is TRBV5-1; TRBD2 is a possible D gene (6 bases). This CDR3 has 13 amino acids. Trimming left V 2 bases short and J 4 bases short, with 10 bases between. The V gene's germline CDR1 is SGHRS and CDR2 YFSETQ. The CDR3 sequence is CASSLRTKYEQYF. CDR3 bases: TGCGCCAGCAGCTTAAGGACTAAATACGAGCAGTACTTC.

This sequence joins TRBV10-3 and TRBJ1-4; D perhaps matches TRBD1 (6 bases). Deletions cut 5 bases from V and 0 bases from J, with 13 bases between. Germline CDR1 and CDR2: ENHRY and SYGVKD. The CDR3 covers 16 residues. This CDR3 is CAISRTGSATNEKLFF. CDR3 coding DNA: TGTGCCATCAGTCGTACAGGGTCGGCAACTAATGAAAAACTGTTTTTT.

V usage is TRBV15 and J usage is TRBJ1-5, with D possibly being TRBD1 (6 bases). Trimming removed 8 bases at V and 5 bases at J, with 22 bases between. This CDR3 spans 16 amino acids. Germline-derived CDR1 and CDR2 are LNHNV and YYDKDF (reference sequence). The CDR3 reads CATGGDIQASDQPQHF. The DNA for the CDR3 is TGTGCCACCGGTGGGGACATTCAGGCGAGTGATCAGCCCCAGCATTTT.

The chain combines TRBV6-5 with TRBJ1-1; 8 nucleotides align to TRBD1. The CDR3 loop spans 15 amino acids. The junction had 3 bases not matched to a gene; V was cut back by 2 bases and J by 1 base. CDR1 and CDR2 (germline): MNHEY, SVGAGI. The CDR3 here is CASSYDRGKNTEAFF. CDR3 nucleotides: TGTGCCAGCAGTTACGACAGGGGAAAGAACACTGAAGCTTTCTTT.

V and J are TRBV5-8 and TRBJ1-1, with 9 bases aligning to TRBD1. CDR1 and CDR2 from the germline V gene are SGHTS and YDEGEE. This CDR3 is 15 amino acids long. Trimming took 7 bases from V and 5 from J; bases not matched to a gene: 12. The DNA for the CDR3 is TGTGCCAGCCTGGAACGGGACAGGGTGGTTACTGAAGCTTTCTTT. Translating gives CASLERDRVVTEAFF.

The chain links TRBV11-3 to TRBJ2-2; no reliable D call. Per the germline V gene, CDR1 is SGHNT and CDR2 is YENEEA. The CDR3 consists of 13 residues. V was shortened by 2 bases and J by 4 bases, with 5 bases between the two germline ends. CDR3 in amino acids: CASSLMGTGELFF. For the CDR3, the DNA is TGTGCCAGCAGCTTAATGGGCACCGGGGAGCTGTTTTTT.

The chain employs TRBV5-6 and TRBJ2-3, with 9 bases identical to TRBD2. CDR1 and CDR2 from the germline V gene are SGHDT and YYEEEE. V dropped 5 bases and J dropped 1; count of bases not matched to a gene: 2. CDR3 length: 14 amino acids. The CDR3 protein is CASRRTSGTDTQYF. The CDR3 region has the DNA TGTGCCAGCAGACGGACTAGCGGCACAGATACGCAGTATTTT.

With regard to this clone: The junction departs from germline at one end; a sequencing error may be responsible. The chain uses TRBV6-1 and TRBJ1-2; D is possibly TRBD1 (5 bases). CDR3 length: 11 residues. The germline V gene has CDR1 MNHNS and CDR2 SASEGT. The CDR3 nucleotides read TGTGCCAGCAGTGAAAGGGGTGGCCACACCTTC. Its protein product is CASSERGGHTF.

This clone occurred a few times. The gene calls are TRBV11-2 and TRBJ1-1; the match to TRBD1 covers 7 bases. After removal of 4 bases from V and 2 bases from J, the junction contained 4 bases not matched to a gene. In germline, CDR1 is SGHAT, CDR2 FQNNGV. CDR3 length: 14 residues. The CDR3 region is CASSSDRRNTEAFF. In DNA form, the CDR3 reads TGTGCCAGCAGCTCGGACAGGAGAAACACTGAAGCTTTCTTT. Supplemented by reference TRBV11-2 and TRBJ1-1, the full variable domain reads EAGVAQSPRYKIIEKRQSVAFWCNPISGHATLYWYQQILGQGPKLLIQFQNNGVVDDSQLPKDRFSAERLKGVDSTLKIQPAKLEDSAVYLCASSSDRRNTEAFFGQGTRLTVV.

V is TRBV5-1 and J is TRBJ1-2, with TRBD1 identical over 7 bases. Trimming took 4 bases from V and 4 from J; bases not matched to a gene: 7. Germline CDR1 and CDR2: SGHRS and YFSETQ. The CDR3 totals 14 residues. CDR3 residues: CASSPPGGGYGYTF. In DNA form, the CDR3 reads TGCGCCAGCAGCCCACCAGGGGGTGGCTATGGCTACACCTTC.

This clone turned up a few times. V is TRBV28 and J is TRBJ1-1; D is undetermined. Germline V gene data show CDR1 as MDHEN and CDR2 as SYDVKM. There are 11 residues in the CDR3. Trimming stripped 1 base from V and 11 bases from J, with 8 bases between. The CDR3 protein is CASSLYAGAFF. The CDR3 DNA reads TGTGCCAGCAGTTTATACGCGGGGGCTTTCTTT.

This clone has a single count. This chain links TRBV19 with TRBJ2-3; tentatively, D is TRBD2 (7 bases). Per germline, CDR1 LNHDA and CDR2 SQIVND (reference sequence). The CDR3 length is 15 residues. V was cut by 4 bases and J by 2 bases, with 13 bases left in between. The CDR3 sequence is CASSRGGVPTDTQYF. DNA of the CDR3: TGTGCCAGTAGTAGGGGGGGCGTCCCCACAGATACGCAGTATTTT.

The chain is built from TRBV5-6 and TRBJ1-2; 7 nucleotides match TRBD1. The V gene's germline CDR1 is SGHDT and CDR2 YYEEEE. The CDR3 has 12 amino acids. V shed 1 base, J shed 8 bases, and the junction held 2 bases outside the gene matches. The CDR3 sequence is CASSLRQGGYTF. As DNA, the CDR3 is TGTGCCAGCAGCTTGCGACAGGGAGGCTACACCTTC.

The chain joins TRBV4-3 to TRBJ2-4, with a weak D call TRBD1 (5 bases). V dropped 0 bases and J dropped 0 bases, with 9 bases sitting between them. This CDR3 comprises 16 residues. CDR1 is LGHNA, CDR2 YSLEER, per germline. Here the CDR3 DNA reads TGCGCCAGCAGCCAAGATGCGACAGTAGCCAAAAACATTCAGTACTTC. Amino acid sequence: CASSQDATVAKNIQYF.

V and J are TRBV10-3 and TRBJ2-1; D gene ambiguous. Germline CDR1 and CDR2: ENHRY and SYGVKD. The CDR3 is 12 amino acids. The ends were cut back, 0 bases at V and 9 bases at J, with 6 bases in the middle. As DNA, the CDR3 is TGTGCCATCAGTGAGTCAGGCGGTGAGCAGTTCTTC. This translates into CAISESGGEQFF.

The chain couples TRBV25-1 to TRBJ1-4, with D unresolved. Trimming left V 6 bases short and J 8 bases short, with 13 bases between. This CDR3 has 13 amino acids. Germline V gene sequence: CDR1 MGHDK, CDR2 SYGVNS. The chain's CDR3 is CASRRRDGEKLFF. The CDR3 nucleotides are TGTGCCAGCAGACGACGCGACGGCGAAAAACTGTTTTTT. The full variable domain, rest sourced from reference TRBV25-1 and TRBJ1-4, is EADIYQTPRYLVIGTGKKITLECSQTMGHDKMYWYQQDPGMELHLIHYSYGVNSTEKGDLSSESTVSRIRTEHFPLTLESARPSHTSQYLCASRRRDGEKLFFGSGTQLSVL.

CDR3 coding DNA: TGTGCCAGCAGCTTAGGGACTAGCGGGGCTGAGCAGTTCTTC. This codes for CASSLGTSGAEQFF. The V gene is TRBV11-3, the J gene TRBJ2-1, with 12 bases matching TRBD2. The germline gives CDR1 SGHNT, CDR2 YENEEA. V trimming: 1 base; J trimming: 9 bases; junction bases outside the gene matches: 1. The CDR3 is 14 amino acids.

The V gene is TRBV4-3, the J gene TRBJ2-1; TRBD2 might be the D (5 bases). CDR3 length equals 14 residues. Trimming left V 4 bases short and J 2 bases short, with 9 bases between. Per the germline V gene, CDR1 is LGHNA and CDR2 is YSLEER. The CDR3 sequence is CASSLLGTYNEQFF. In DNA, the CDR3 is TGCGCCAGCAGCCTACTAGGAACCTACAATGAGCAGTTCTTC.

The V gene is TRBV7-9, the J gene TRBJ1-4; 8 bases fit TRBD1. The CDR3 runs to 14 residues. Germline V gene data show CDR1 as SEHNR and CDR2 as FQNEAQ (reference sequence). The junction had 5 bases not matched to a gene; V was cut back by 5 bases and J by 6 bases. CDR3 sequence reads: CASSMGQAYEKLFF. The CDR3 bases are TGTGCCAGCAGCATGGGACAGGCTTATGAAAAACTGTTTTTT.

J is TRBJ2-1 and V is TRBV21-1; the table's D call, TRBD2, has no DNA check behind it. TRBV21-1 is tagged as a pseudogene. The CDR3 has 15 residues. CDR3 bases: TGTGCCAGCAGCAAAGGCCAGGGAGGGGTCAATGAGCAGTTCTTC. Protein sequence: CASSKGQGGVNEQFF.

The chain couples TRBV9 to TRBJ2-7, with a weak D call TRBD2 (5 bases). Germline CDR1 SGDLS, CDR2 YYNGEE. CDR3 length equals 11 residues. Trimming left V 7 bases short and J 3 bases short, with 8 bases between. This CDR3 is CASGRSYEQYF. CDR3 sequence (DNA): TGTGCCAGCGGGAGAAGCTACGAGCAGTACTTC. Filled out from reference TRBV9 and TRBJ2-7, the complete variable domain reads DSGVTQTPKHLITATGQRVTLRCSPRSGDLSVYWYQQSLDQGLQFLIQYYNGEERAKGNILERFSAQQFPDLHSELNLSSLELGDSALYFCASGRSYEQYFGPGTRLTVT.

V is TRBV6-5 and J is TRBJ2-1; D remains unclear. V lost 0 bases, J lost 6 bases, and 15 bases lay in between. The CDR3 has 16 amino acids. Germline V gene sequence: CDR1 MNHEY, CDR2 SVGAGI. CDR3 residues: CASSYSPTFWSNEQFF. The CDR3 DNA is TGTGCCAGCAGTTACTCCCCCACTTTTTGGTCCAATGAGCAGTTCTTC.

This clone is a singleton in its sample. The chain is built from TRBV30 and TRBJ1-1; D perhaps matches TRBD1 (6 bases). Deletions cut 8 bases from V and 8 bases from J, with 15 bases between. The CDR3 is 11 amino acids. Germline CDR1 is GTSNPN and CDR2 is SVGIG (reference sequence). The chain's CDR3 is CALDRGNEAFF. CDR3 in DNA: TGTGCCCTGGATAGGGGGAACGAAGCTTTCTTT. The full variable domain, with the rest looked up from reference TRBV30 and TRBJ1-1, is SQTIHQWPATLVQPVGSPLSLECTVEGTSNPNLYWYRQAAGRGLQLLFYSVGIGQISSEVPQNLSASRPQDRQFILSSKKLLLSDSGFYLCALDRGNEAFFGQGTRLTVV.

The chain joins TRBV2 to TRBJ1-5; no reliable D call. V lost 5 bases and J 0 bases, leaving 5 bases between the germline ends. Germline values: CDR1 SNHLY, CDR2 FYNNEI. This CDR3 has 13 residues. In DNA form, the CDR3 reads TGTGCCAGCAGTCCAGATAGCAATCAGCCCCAGCATTTT. Translated, it gives CASSPDSNQPQHF.

A few counts support this clone. The rearrangement joins TRBV9 to TRBJ2-3; D is possibly TRBD2 (5 bases). Trimming removed 0 bases from V and 4 bases from J, with 30 bases in between. The CDR3 spans 21 residues. Germline-derived CDR1 and CDR2 are SGDLS and YYNGEE. The CDR3 here is CASSVDLRGIRTILGADTQYF. CDR3 nucleotide sequence: TGTGCCAGCAGCGTAGATCTAAGAGGGATAAGGACCATCCTTGGCGCAGATACGCAGTATTTT.

This CDR3 reads CASSPIRVDGYTF. CDR3 in DNA: TGTGCCAGCAGTCCTATCAGGGTCGACGGCTACACCTTC. The chain links TRBV7-2 to TRBJ1-2; D may be TRBD1 (5 bases). Germline lookup yields CDR1 SGHTA and CDR2 FQGNSA. V was trimmed by 6 bases and J by 8 bases, leaving 16 bases between them. The CDR3 loop spans 13 amino acids.

This clone was detected only a few times. This rearrangement joins TRBV29-1 to TRBJ1-1, with D unclear. The CDR3 runs 12 residues. Germline loops: CDR1 SQVTM, CDR2 ANQGSEA. The germline V and J ends were trimmed by 0 bases and 6 bases, with 8 bases remaining between them. CDR3 nucleotides: TGCAGCGTTGAAGATCTTAGGCCTGAAGCTTTCTTT. Translating it yields CSVEDLRPEAFF.

The rearrangement uses TRBV20-1 and TRBJ2-7, with D uncertain. This CDR3 contains 11 residues. Trimming left V 1 base short and J 7 bases short, with 8 bases between. Germline-derived CDR1 and CDR2 are DFQATT and SNEGSKA (reference sequence). The CDR3, as DNA: TGCAGTGCTAGAGTTCTCTGGGAGCAGTACTTC. Amino acids: CSARVLWEQYF.

The chain joins TRBV2 to TRBJ1-1; possibly TRBD1 for D (6 bases). Trimming shortened V by 4 bases and J by 1 base, and 10 bases separated the two germline ends. The CDR3 covers 14 residues. The germline CDR1 and CDR2 sequences are SNHLY and FYNNEI. The CDR3 DNA reads as TGTGCCAGCAGTGGACAGGCGTGGAACACTGAAGCTTTCTTT. It specifies CASSGQAWNTEAFF.